This T cell receptor (beta chain) was sequenced for a study of T cell responses to AZD1222 COVID-19 vaccine. General observations from the study: With dominance at 160-218 and 743-854, vaccine-associated CD4 TCRs spanned spike.

Sequenced by immunoSEQ multiplex PCR; TCRdb stores in-frame clones only, minus some. The sample carries 140,000 to 150,000 clones, 80% to 90% recorded once. On this clone itself: Its antigen is undetermined.

Per germline, CDR1 MNHNY and CDR2 SVGAGI (reference sequence). The V segment lost 2 bases and the J segment 8 bases; nucleotides outside the gene matches: 7. The CDR3 loop spans 16 amino acids. This sequence joins TRBV6-6 and TRBJ2-1; TRBD2 aligns across 12 bases. This TCR derives from an adult in good health. The source was peripheral blood, collected on day 0 of AZD1222 vaccination. The CDR3 coding sequence is TGTGCCAGCAGTTACCCGACTAGCGGGAGACATTATGAGCAGTTCTTC. Translated: CASSYPTSGRHYEQFF.